This is a list of T cell receptor beta chains from one sample in a study of beta chain features in type 1 diabetes. Clones were sequenced by immunoSEQ multiplex PCR, and TCRdb holds only the in-frame ones, with some missing. This table holds more than 300,000 clones, around an eighth found once. Input material: naive CD4+ T cells from blood. These receptors were collected from a man aged 18 to 35 in good health. Both conserved end residues are part of each CDR3. The D gene is left open where the match is weak. The size entry is marked missing in some rows and otherwise reads once, few, many or a size class.

clone_size,j_call,d_call,v_call,cdr3_aa,cdr3_nt
few,TRBJ2-3,.,TRBV7-9,CASSLKGGDTQYF,TGTGCCAGCAGCTTGAAGGGGGGGGATACGCAGTATTTT
once,TRBJ1-2,.,TRBV19,CASSGGDGYTF,TGTGCCAGTAGCGGAGGGGATGGCTACACCTTC
.,TRBJ1-1,.,TRBV7-8,CASSPRRVNTEAFF,TGTGCCAGCAGCCCCCGCAGGGTGAACACTGAAGCTTTCTTT
few,TRBJ2-4,.,TRBV28,CASRTGLAKNIQYF,TGTGCCAGCCGGACTGGGCTAGCCAAAAACATTCAGTACTTC
.,TRBJ1-2,TRBD1,TRBV19,CASSPRTGHYGYTF,TGTGCCAGTAGTCCCCGGACAGGGCACTATGGCTACACCTTC
.,TRBJ2-5,TRBD2,TRBV5-4,CASSLEPGGRPETQYF,TGTGCCAGCAGCTTGGAGCCGGGGGGGCGCCCAGAGACCCAGTACTTC
few,TRBJ2-1,TRBD2,TRBV4-3,CASSQAPGRASYNEQFF,TGCGCCAGCAGCCAAGCTCCCGGGAGGGCCTCCTACAATGAGCAGTTCTTC
.,TRBJ1-4,.,TRBV28,CASSFPRRQAEYYEKLFF,TGTGCCAGCAGTTTCCCGCGCCGACAAGCCGAGTATTATGAAAAACTGTTTTTT
few,TRBJ2-1,.,TRBV20-1,CSARDYDEQFF,TGCAGTGCTAGAGACTACGATGAGCAGTTCTTC
few,TRBJ2-5,.,TRBV2,CASRREETQYF,TGTGCCAGCAGGAGGGAAGAGACCCAGTACTTC
few,TRBJ2-6,.,TRBV7-3,CASGESGANVLTF,TGTGCCAGCGGGGAGTCTGGGGCCAACGTCCTGACTTTC
.,TRBJ2-6,.,TRBV7-9,CASSTLTGTGANVLTF,TGTGCCAGCAGCACACTAACAGGGACTGGGGCCAACGTCCTGACTTTC
.,TRBJ2-7,.,TRBV19,CASSISGRAASYEQYF,TGTGCCAGTAGTATTTCGGGCAGGGCTGCTTCCTACGAGCAGTACTTC
few,TRBJ1-3,TRBD1,TRBV13,CASSLTGGTGNTIYF,TGTGCCAGCAGCTTAACAGGGGGGACTGGAAACACCATATATTTT
few,TRBJ1-5,.,TRBV27,CASSFQGNQPQHF,TGTGCCAGCAGTTTTCAGGGCAATCAGCCCCAGCATTTT
.,TRBJ2-6,.,TRBV7-9,CASSRRGVAGANVLTF,TGTGCCAGCAGCCGCCGCGGGGTAGCTGGGGCCAACGTCCTGACTTTC
few,TRBJ2-2,.,TRBV7-9,CASSLTFGTVDTGELFF,TGTGCCAGCAGCTTAACCTTCGGGACTGTCGACACCGGGGAGCTGTTTTTT
.,TRBJ2-7,TRBD2,TRBV9,CASSQTSGGPGEQYF,TGTGCCAGCAGCCAGACTAGCGGGGGGCCGGGCGAGCAGTACTTC
.,TRBJ2-4,.,TRBV7-2,CASSPRQRNIQYF,TGTGCCAGCAGCCCTAGGCAGAGAAACATTCAGTACTTC
few,TRBJ2-2,TRBD1,TRBV9,CASSVIGQGNTGELFF,TGTGCCAGCAGCGTCATTGGACAGGGGAACACCGGGGAGCTGTTTTTT
.,TRBJ2-3,TRBD2,TRBV4-2,CASSQGPSGSTTDTQYF,TGTGCCAGCAGCCAAGGTCCTAGCGGGTCAACTACAGATACGCAGTATTTT
.,TRBJ1-1,TRBD1,TRBV7-2,CASSLASGQGTEAFF,TGTGCCAGCAGCTTAGCGTCTGGACAGGGGACTGAAGCTTTCTTT
.,TRBJ2-4,TRBD1,TRBV23-1,CASSHPSRDSKNIQYF,TGCGCCAGCAGTCACCCCTCTAGGGACAGCAAAAACATTCAGTACTTC
.,TRBJ2-7,.,TRBV29-1,CSVGPSSYEQYF,TGCAGCGTTGGGCCTAGCTCCTACGAGCAGTACTTC
.,TRBJ2-2,TRBD2,TRBV10-3,CAIGTGGPNTGELFF,TGTGCCATCGGGACGGGAGGCCCTAACACCGGGGAGCTGTTTTTT
.,TRBJ2-1,.,TRBV19,CASSTTRYNEQFF,TGTGCCAGTAGTACGACACGCTACAATGAGCAGTTCTTC
few,TRBJ1-1,.,TRBV6-5,CASSPGSGNRVEAFF,TGTGCCAGCAGCCCCGGGTCAGGTAACAGGGTGGAAGCTTTCTTT
few,TRBJ2-1,TRBD2,TRBV9,CASSVGASGRLMTYNEQFF,TGTGCCAGCAGCGTAGGGGCTAGCGGGAGGTTAATGACCTACAATGAGCAGTTCTTC
.,TRBJ2-3,.,TRBV19,CASSVLRRGTDTQYF,TGTGCCAGTAGTGTCCTTCGGCGGGGTACAGATACGCAGTATTTT
few,TRBJ2-7,.,TRBV4-1,CASSQDYNYEQYF,TGCGCCAGCAGCCAAGACTATAACTACGAGCAGTACTTC
.,TRBJ1-1,.,TRBV30,CAWNGWALMNTEAFF,TGTGCCTGGAATGGATGGGCACTCATGAACACTGAAGCTTTCTTT
few,TRBJ2-3,.,TRBV9,CASSLAWGPTDTQYF,TGTGCCAGCAGCCTGGCGTGGGGGCCGACAGATACGCAGTATTTT
.,TRBJ2-7,TRBD2,TRBV27,CASSSSGGHVYEQYF,TGTGCCAGCAGTTCTAGCGGGGGTCATGTTTACGAGCAGTACTTC
.,TRBJ2-6,.,TRBV7-3,CASSPLRSGSGANVLTF,TGTGCCAGCAGCCCCCTCAGGAGCGGATCTGGGGCCAACGTCCTGACTTTC
few,TRBJ2-1,TRBD2,TRBV15,CATSPPGLASHEQFF,TGTGCCACCAGCCCCCCCGGACTAGCCTCCCACGAGCAGTTCTTC
few,TRBJ2-6,.,TRBV7-9,CASSLFRSGISGANVLTF,TGTGCCAGCAGCTTATTCAGGTCGGGGATCTCTGGGGCCAACGTCCTGACTTTC
.,TRBJ2-2,.,TRBV7-9,CASSLQGTGELFF,TGTGCCAGCAGCTTACAGGGTACCGGGGAGCTGTTTTTT
.,TRBJ1-1,.,TRBV18,CASSPGRGTEAFF,TGTGCCAGCTCACCGGGCAGGGGAACTGAAGCTTTCTTT
.,TRBJ1-1,.,TRBV6-5,CASTKERNTEAFF,TGTGCCAGCACCAAAGAGCGGAACACTGAAGCTTTCTTT
.,TRBJ2-1,.,TRBV28,CASTIQGGEQFF,TGTGCCAGCACAATACAGGGTGGTGAGCAGTTCTTC
few,TRBJ2-2,TRBD2,TRBV5-1,CASSFTLAGLSGELFF,TGCGCCAGCAGCTTCACACTAGCGGGATTATCCGGGGAGCTGTTTTTT
.,TRBJ2-7,TRBD2,TRBV4-3,CASSRELAALYEQYF,TGCGCCAGCAGCCGAGAGCTAGCGGCTCTCTACGAGCAGTACTTC
few,TRBJ1-2,TRBD1,TRBV6-5,CASTQYRGSNGYTF,TGTGCCAGCACCCAATACAGGGGGTCAAATGGCTACACCTTC
.,TRBJ2-2,TRBD2,TRBV18,CASSPSGRASHGELFF,TGTGCCAGCTCACCTAGCGGGAGGGCCTCACACGGGGAGCTGTTTTTT
few,TRBJ2-7,TRBD2,TRBV4-2,CASSPTSGASGRAYEQYF,TGTGCCAGCAGCCCCACAAGTGGGGCTAGCGGGAGGGCCTACGAGCAGTACTTC
.,TRBJ2-7,TRBD1,TRBV9,CASSEDRDSYEQYF,TGTGCCAGCAGCGAGGACAGGGACTCCTACGAGCAGTACTTC
many,TRBJ2-1,TRBD2,TRBV29-1,CSVEGLAGVREQFF,TGCAGCGTTGAAGGTCTAGCGGGAGTACGTGAGCAGTTCTTC